This T cell receptor (beta chain) came from a study of T cell repertoires in cytomegalovirus infection. This clonotype was counted a few times. Germline V gives CDR1 DFQATT, CDR2 SNEGSKA (reference sequence). The CDR3 is 13 residues long. V was pared by 6 bases and J by 3 bases, with 8 bases of the junction left unmatched. TCRdb reprocessed the reads via MiXCR and lists one record per CDR3 protein. The sample lists some 450,000 distinct CDR3 sequences, roughly 30% occurring once. The specimen was PBMCs. The sequence derives from a human donor in good health (CMV status not recorded). Some clones in this sample may be carry-over from other donors' samples. The chain uses TRBV20-1 and TRBJ2-7, with 7 positions matching TRBD1. The CDR3 is CSAREGAGYEQYF. CDR3 bases: TGCAGTGCGCGAGAGGGGGCAGGCTACGAGCAGTACTTC.